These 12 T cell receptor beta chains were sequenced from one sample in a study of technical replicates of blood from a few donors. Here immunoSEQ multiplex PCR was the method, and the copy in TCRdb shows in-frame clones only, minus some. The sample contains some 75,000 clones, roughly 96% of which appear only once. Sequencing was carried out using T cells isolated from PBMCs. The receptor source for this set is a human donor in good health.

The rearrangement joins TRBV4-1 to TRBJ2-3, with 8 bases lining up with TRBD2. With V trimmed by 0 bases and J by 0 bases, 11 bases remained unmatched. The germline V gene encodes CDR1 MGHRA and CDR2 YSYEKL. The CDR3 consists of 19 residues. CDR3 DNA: TGCGCCAGCAGCCAAGATGGGGGACTGGCGGGAGGAAGCACAGATACGCAGTATTTT. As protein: CASSQDGGLAGGSTDTQYF.

The CDR3 here is CASSPATGNNQPQHF. Written as DNA, the CDR3 is TGTGCCAGCTCACCTGCGACAGGGAACAATCAGCCCCAGCATTTT. The chain couples TRBV18 to TRBJ1-5; TRBD1 matches 7 bases. The junction had 5 bases not matched to a gene; V was cut back by 3 bases and J by 3 bases. This CDR3 comprises 15 residues. The germline V gene has CDR1 KGHSH and CDR2 LQKENI.

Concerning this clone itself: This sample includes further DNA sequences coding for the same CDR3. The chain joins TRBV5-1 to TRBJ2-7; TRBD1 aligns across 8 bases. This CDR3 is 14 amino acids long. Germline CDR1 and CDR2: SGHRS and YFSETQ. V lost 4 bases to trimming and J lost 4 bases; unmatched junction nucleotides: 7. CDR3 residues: CASSPDRGLYEQYF. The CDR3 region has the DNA TGCGCCAGCAGCCCCGACAGGGGTTTATACGAGCAGTACTTC. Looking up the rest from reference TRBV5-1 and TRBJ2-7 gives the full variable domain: KAGVTQTPRYLIKTRGQQVTLSCSPISGHRSVSWYQQTPGQGLQFLFEYFSETQRNKGNFPGRFSGRQFSNSRSEMNVSTLELGDSALYLCASSPDRGLYEQYFGPGTRLTVT.

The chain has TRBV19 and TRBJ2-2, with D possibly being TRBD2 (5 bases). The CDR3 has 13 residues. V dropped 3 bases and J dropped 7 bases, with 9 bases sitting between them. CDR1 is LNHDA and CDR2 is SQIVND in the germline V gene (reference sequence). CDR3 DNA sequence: TGTGCCAGTAGTATTAGGAGGAACGGGGAGCTGTTTTTT. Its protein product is CASSIRRNGELFF.

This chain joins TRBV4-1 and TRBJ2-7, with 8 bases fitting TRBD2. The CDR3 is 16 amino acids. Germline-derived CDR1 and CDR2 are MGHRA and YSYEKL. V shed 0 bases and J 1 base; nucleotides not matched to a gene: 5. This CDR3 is CASSQEGTGGSYEQYF. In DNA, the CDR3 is TGCGCCAGCAGCCAAGAGGGGACGGGGGGGTCCTACGAGCAGTACTTC.

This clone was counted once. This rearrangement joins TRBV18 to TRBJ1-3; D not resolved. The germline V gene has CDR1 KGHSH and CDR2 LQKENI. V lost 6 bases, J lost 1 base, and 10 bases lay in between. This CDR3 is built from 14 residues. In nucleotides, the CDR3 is TGTGCCAGCTCCCTTGGGAGGTCTGGAAACACCATATATTTT. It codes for CASSLGRSGNTIYF.

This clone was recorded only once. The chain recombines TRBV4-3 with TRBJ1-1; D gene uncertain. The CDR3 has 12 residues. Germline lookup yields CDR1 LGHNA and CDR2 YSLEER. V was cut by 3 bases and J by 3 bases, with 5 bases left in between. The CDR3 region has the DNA TGCGCCAGCAGCCAGGGCGACACTGAAGCTTTCTTT. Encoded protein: CASSQGDTEAFF.

The CDR3 sequence is CASRGTATDTQYF. CDR3 nucleotide sequence: TGTGCCAGCAGAGGGACAGCCACAGATACGCAGTATTTT. The J gene is TRBJ2-3, the V gene TRBV2, with 7 positions matching TRBD1. Germline V gives CDR1 SNHLY, CDR2 FYNNEI. Losses at the gene ends were 6 bases for V and 2 bases for J; bases not matched to a gene: 2. The CDR3 has 13 residues. Together with reference TRBV2 and TRBJ2-3, the CDR3 gives the full variable domain: EPEVTQTPSHQVTQMGQEVILRCVPISNHLYFYWYRQILGQKVEFLVSFYNNEISEKSEIFDDQFSVERPDGSNFTLKIRSTKLEDSAMYFCASRGTATDTQYFGPGTRLTVL.

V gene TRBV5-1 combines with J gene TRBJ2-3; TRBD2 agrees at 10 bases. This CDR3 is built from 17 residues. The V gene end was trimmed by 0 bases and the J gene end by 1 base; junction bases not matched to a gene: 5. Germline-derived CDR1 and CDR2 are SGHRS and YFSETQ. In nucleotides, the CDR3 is TGCGCCAGCAGCTTGGATGCCGGGACTAGCGGCACAGATACGCAGTATTTT. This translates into CASSLDAGTSGTDTQYF.

The CDR3 region has the DNA TGTGCCAGCAGCTTGACGGGGGATAGCAATCAGCCCCAGCATTTT. Amino acid sequence: CASSLTGDSNQPQHF. V usage is TRBV7-3 and J usage is TRBJ1-5; tentative D call: TRBD1 (5 bases). V was clipped by 3 bases and J by 0 bases, with 9 bases between them. The germline CDR1 and CDR2 sequences are SGHTA and FQGTGA. The CDR3 runs to 15 residues.

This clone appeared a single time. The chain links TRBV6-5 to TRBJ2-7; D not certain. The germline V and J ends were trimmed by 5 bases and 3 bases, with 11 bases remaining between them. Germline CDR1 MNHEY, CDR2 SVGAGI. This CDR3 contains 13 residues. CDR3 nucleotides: TGTGCCAGCAGTGGGCACCCCTACTACGAGCAGTACTTC. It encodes CASSGHPYYEQYF.

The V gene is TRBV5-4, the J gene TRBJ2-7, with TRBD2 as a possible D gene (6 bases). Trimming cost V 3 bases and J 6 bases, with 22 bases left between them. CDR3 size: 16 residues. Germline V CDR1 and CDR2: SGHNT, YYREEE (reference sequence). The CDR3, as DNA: TGTGCCAGCAGCTCTAGTAAGGTGGCGGGAATCGGCGAGCAGTACTTC. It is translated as CASSSSKVAGIGEQYF.